This T cell receptor beta chain was sequenced in a study of response to subunit inactivated influenza vaccine. Via MiXCR, TCRdb re-called the RT-PCR reads, giving one row per CDR3 protein. The data contain around 580,000 distinct CDR3 sequences, approximately 15% of them seen just once; the ten biggest clones take up 11%. Turning to this clonotype: Its antigen remains unidentified.

Study-wide points: Only a handful of new T cells, the authors suggested, are recruited with each seasonal influenza vaccination.

Trimming cost V 1 base and J 1 base, with 7 bases left between them. Germline V gene data show CDR1 as SQVTM and CDR2 as ANQGSEA. The CDR3 length is 13 residues. The source was PBMCs from blood, collected roughly 12 days after vaccination. The source of this sequence is a man aged 50-59 years who received an inactivated influenza vaccine. The chain couples TRBV29-1 to TRBJ2-5; no reliable D call. The CDR3 DNA is TGCAGCGTTGAAGGGCAGATCCAAGAGACCCAGTACTTC. It encodes CSVEGQIQETQYF.